This entry concerns a single TCR beta chain. The specificity of this receptor is unknown. No quality values exist for individual bases; no much larger clone is one base distant. The data belong to a study of blood T cell repertoires in COVID-19 (dated by TCRdb to 2019 to 2021). For the wider study: Collaborator samples came from the United States, Italy and Spain and covered acute and convalescent phases of COVID-19. The material from the prospective study consisted of cDNA or gDNA derived from T cells, B-cell-depleted T cells, or PBMCs. Deeply sampled blood TCRbeta repertoires from subjects exposed to, actively infected with, or recovered from COVID-19 were included in the dataset. The repertoires were released in a freely available public database intended as a resource for research on the immune response to SARS-CoV-2. The samples were drawn from two sources: the first 160 participants of the ongoing ImmuneRACE study, and approximately 1,300 subjects contributed by 6 global collaborators. A de-identified subject ID, COVID-19 status, age in years and sex were almost always included in the sample metadata. HLA class I and class II types, where available, came from metadata supplied by the sample provider rather than from assay-based typing.

The investigation overall reported the following: The amount of clinical and demographic metadata varied by source and participant and was provided uncurated.

TCRbeta CDR3 regions were amplified from genomic DNA using the immunoSEQ Assay, a bias-controlled multiplex PCR. As for how the authors treated the data: Within the assay, amplification of reference gene primers was used to estimate how many nucleated cells each sample contained. To quantify the absolute abundance of each unique TCRbeta CDR3 rearrangement, sequence reads were collapsed and filtered. For each sample, productive Simpson clonality was calculated by taking the square root of Simpson's diversity index across productive rearrangements. TCRdb's version of the immuneACCESS table is confined to in-frame rearrangements and falls short of the full clone set. An unresolved V gene accounts for under half of the shortfall where checked; the remainder is of unknown origin. V and J calls and clone size are given by that table; D and trimming were obtained from the DNA. The sample table records 270,000 or so clones; about 80% of these occur just once. The biggest ten clones account for 8% to 10% of the sample.

The CDR3 covers 15 residues, taking in both the cysteine and the phenylalanine. The kept DNA is CDR3 alone, 45 bases in frame from the first base. Per the germline V gene, SGHRS is the CDR1 and YFSETQ is the CDR2. Relative to germline, V is 4 bases shorter and J is 5 bases shorter, with 18 bases between their ends. Samples from volunteer blood donors who had recovered from COVID-19 were contributed by a second Seattle source. Collaborating institutions collected whole blood in K2EDTA tubes following their own protocols. For TCRbeta analysis, collaborators shipped samples as frozen whole blood, isolated PBMCs, or DNA extracted from either of those sample types.

Sequences were obtained from peripheral blood. The sequence derives from a woman in her 50s who had recovered from COVID-19. The sequence links TRBV5-1 to TRBJ1-1; the D gene is unclear. CDR3 protein: CASSRDSPRETEAFF. The bases are TGCGCCAGCAGCAGAGACTCTCCTCGAGAAACTGAAGCTTTCTTT.